This T cell receptor (beta chain) was recovered during a study of beta chain features in type 1 diabetes. Germline V lookup: CDR1 SGHNT, CDR2 YYREEE (reference sequence). The length of the CDR3 is 15 residues. V was clipped by 0 bases and J by 0 bases; unmatched bases: 0. The whole isolated RNA underwent reverse transcription, so sequencing captured expressed TCRB transcripts. This table comes from immunoSEQ multiplex PCR, and its TCRdb copy is limited to in-frame clones, with some not included. The sample consists of 200,000 to 250,000 clones, approximately 15% of them appearing once. A sort by CD45RO/CCR7/CD25/CD127/CD95/CD27 yielded CD4+ naive, central memory, regulatory and stem cell-like memory cells. A word on this clone: The antigen is not known.

Findings and caveats of the study: TCRB CDR3s were moderately but significantly shorter in Type 1 diabetes patients in all four CD4+ subsets. For patients and controls alike, PCR might favor shorter templates to the same degree.

The sample taken for sequencing was naive CD4+ T cells from blood. The rearrangement joins TRBV5-4 to TRBJ2-5, with 9 nucleotides matching TRBD2. The receptor's source is a man in his thirties or forties with type 1 diabetes. The CDR3 sequence: CASSLGLADQETQYF. CDR3 sequence (DNA): TGTGCCAGCAGCTTGGGACTAGCGGACCAAGAGACCCAGTACTTC.